Presented here are 12 T cell receptor beta chains from one specimen sequenced in a study of CD8+ T cells in alopecia areata. Once RNA had been extracted, it was reverse transcribed into cDNA to act as the sequencing template. The table came from immunoSEQ multiplex PCR; TCRdb's copy has only in-frame clones and leaves some out. The table includes 65,000 to 90,000 clones, about 53% detected once. Source material: NKG2D-high CD8+ T cells sorted from blood. These receptors were collected from a human donor with alopecia areata.

This clone occurred a few times. This specimen includes other DNA sequences encoding the same CDR3. V is TRBV19 and J is TRBJ1-1; no definite D call. Germline-derived CDR1 and CDR2 are LNHDA and SQIVND (reference sequence). V was trimmed by 4 bases and J by 1 base, leaving 7 bases between them. The CDR3 is 13 residues long. This CDR3 is CASSTAGNTEAFF. In DNA, the CDR3 is TGTGCCAGTAGTACTGCAGGGAACACTGAAGCTTTCTTT.

The chain couples TRBV7-9 to TRBJ2-1, with D unresolved. Germline lookup yields CDR1 SEHNR and CDR2 FQNEAQ (reference sequence). Trimming left V 4 bases short and J 0 bases short, with 16 bases between. The CDR3 is 17 residues long. CDR3 coding DNA: TGTGCCAGCAGCTCCCCCGTTCGCGGAAGCTCCTACAATGAGCAGTTCTTC. It yields the protein CASSSPVRGSSYNEQFF.

The chain employs TRBV7-2 and TRBJ1-2; TRBD1 agrees at 7 bases. The trim removed 4 bases at V and 3 bases at J, leaving 8 bases unmatched. The CDR3 sequence is 15 residues long. Germline V lookup: CDR1 SGHTA, CDR2 FQGNSA. Written as DNA, the CDR3 is TGTGCCAGCAGCTCGACAGGGCTAGGGGACTATGGCTACACCTTC. Translating gives CASSSTGLGDYGYTF.

The rearrangement uses TRBV28 and TRBJ1-2; D call uncertain. Germline V gives CDR1 MDHEN, CDR2 SYDVKM. V shed 9 bases and J shed 6 bases, with 11 bases lying between them. The CDR3 contains 11 residues. The DNA for the CDR3 is TGTGCCAGTCGAGGGTCCCATGGCTACACCTTC. Its translation is CASRGSHGYTF.

The table lists this clone with a few counts. The V call is TRBV5-6, the J call TRBJ1-4, with a weak D call TRBD1 (5 bases). There are 17 residues in the CDR3. V lost 3 bases and J 6 bases, leaving 21 bases between the germline ends. Germline CDR1 SGHDT, CDR2 YYEEEE. CDR3 sequence: CASSSGGTTGPDEKLFF. DNA for the CDR3: TGTGCCAGCAGCTCGGGCGGGACGACGGGGCCCGATGAAAAACTGTTTTTT.

J is TRBJ2-1 and V is TRBV5-6; 10 nucleotides line up with TRBD2. Germline trimming cut 4 bases from V and 14 bases from J; bases unmatched to any gene: 15. Germline lookup yields CDR1 SGHDT and CDR2 YYEEEE. The CDR3 length is 15 residues. The CDR3 sequence: CASSPGASGSSREFF. The CDR3 DNA sequence: TGTGCCAGCAGCCCTGGGGCTAGCGGGAGCTCTCGGGAGTTCTTC.

The V and J genes are TRBV28 and TRBJ2-2; 8 bases line up with TRBD2. Germline trimming cut 6 bases from V and 6 bases from J; bases unmatched to any gene: 9. Per germline, CDR1 MDHEN and CDR2 SYDVKM. The CDR3 covers 15 residues. DNA for the CDR3: TGTGCCAGCAGCCTCCTCGCGGGGGGCCCCGGGGAGCTGTTTTTT. It yields the protein CASSLLAGGPGELFF.

The chain joins TRBV5-6 to TRBJ1-1, with D perhaps matching TRBD1 (5 bases). Germline V CDR1 and CDR2: SGHDT, YYEEEE. The CDR3 is 14 residues long. The V end was cut by 2 bases, the J end by 1 base, with 9 bases between. CDR3 sequence: CASSFGTSNTEAFF. The CDR3 nucleotides read TGTGCCAGCAGCTTCGGGACGTCGAACACTGAAGCTTTCTTT.

The rearrangement links TRBV30 to TRBJ2-7; D unresolved. This CDR3 has 13 amino acids. CDR1 is GTSNPN and CDR2 is SVGIG in the germline V gene (reference sequence). The V gene lost 0 bases and the J gene lost 0 bases, with 6 bases spanning the gap. CDR3 sequence (DNA): TGTGCCTGGAGTGTACCAAGCTCCTACGAGCAGTACTTC. Protein product: CAWSVPSSYEQYF.

J is TRBJ2-7 and V is TRBV6-6; the D gene is possibly TRBD1 (6 bases). Per germline, CDR1 MNHNY and CDR2 SVGAGI (reference sequence). The V end was cut by 8 bases, the J end by 3 bases, with 11 bases between. The CDR3 sequence is 12 residues long. The DNA for the CDR3 is TGTGCCAGCCACCGAGGGGGCTACGAGCAGTACTTC. Its translation: CASHRGGYEQYF.

This chain links TRBV4-1 with TRBJ2-7; D gene ambiguous. CDR3 length: 11 residues. Trimming removed 3 bases at V and 7 bases at J, with 7 bases between. Germline V gene data show CDR1 as MGHRA and CDR2 as YSYEKL. CDR3 nucleotides: TGCGCCAGCAGCCATTTGGGGGAGCAGTACTTC. Its protein is CASSHLGEQYF.

This clone appeared a few times. The V call is TRBV11-2, the J call TRBJ1-1; D unclear. Trimming pared 1 base from V and 2 bases from J, leaving 5 bases between. This CDR3 has 13 residues. Germline loops: CDR1 SGHAT, CDR2 FQNNGV. CDR3 amino acids: CASSLGTNTEAFF. In DNA form, the CDR3 reads TGTGCCAGCAGCTTAGGGACCAACACTGAAGCTTTCTTT.